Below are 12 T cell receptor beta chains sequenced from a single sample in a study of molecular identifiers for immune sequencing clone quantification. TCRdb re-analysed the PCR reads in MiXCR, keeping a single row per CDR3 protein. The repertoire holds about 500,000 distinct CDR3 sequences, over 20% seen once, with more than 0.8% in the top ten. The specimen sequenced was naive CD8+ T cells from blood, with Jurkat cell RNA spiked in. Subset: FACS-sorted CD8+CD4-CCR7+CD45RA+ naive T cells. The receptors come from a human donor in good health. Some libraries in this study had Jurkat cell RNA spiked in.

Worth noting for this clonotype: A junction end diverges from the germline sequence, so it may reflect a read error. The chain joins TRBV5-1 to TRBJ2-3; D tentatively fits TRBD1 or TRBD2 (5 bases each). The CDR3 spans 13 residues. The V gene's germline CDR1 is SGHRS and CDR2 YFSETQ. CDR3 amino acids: CTSSTGPTDTQYF. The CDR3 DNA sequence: TGCACCAGCAGCACGGGACCAACAGATACGCAGTATTTT.

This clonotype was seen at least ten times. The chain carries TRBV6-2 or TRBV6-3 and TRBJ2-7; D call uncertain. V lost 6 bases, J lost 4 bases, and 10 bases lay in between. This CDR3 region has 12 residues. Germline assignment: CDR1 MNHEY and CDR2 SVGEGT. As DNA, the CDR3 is TGTGCCAGCAGCCCCATCACTTACGAGCAGTACTTC. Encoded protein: CASSPITYEQYF.

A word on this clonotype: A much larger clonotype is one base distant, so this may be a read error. The CDR3 DNA is TGTGCTAGTGGTTTCTCGTCCGAAGAGACCCAGTACTTC. This codes for CASGFSSEETQYF. The gene calls are TRBV12-5 and TRBJ2-5, with D hard to call. The V gene lost 3 bases and the J gene lost 3 bases, with 8 bases spanning the gap. Germline CDR1 reads LGHNT; CDR2 reads FRNRAP. The CDR3 is 13 amino acids.

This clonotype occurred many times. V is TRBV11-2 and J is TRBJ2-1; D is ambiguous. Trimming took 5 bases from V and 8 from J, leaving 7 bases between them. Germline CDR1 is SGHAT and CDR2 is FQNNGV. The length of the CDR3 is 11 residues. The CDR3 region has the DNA TGTGCCAGCAGCCTTAACTATGAGCAGTTCTTC. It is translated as CASSLNYEQFF.

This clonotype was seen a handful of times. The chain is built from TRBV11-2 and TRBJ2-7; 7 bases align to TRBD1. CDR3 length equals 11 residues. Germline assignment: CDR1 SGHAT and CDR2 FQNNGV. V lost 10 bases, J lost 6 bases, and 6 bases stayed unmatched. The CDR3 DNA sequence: TGTGCCACCACAGACAGGGTCGAGCAGTACTTC. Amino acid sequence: CATTDRVEQYF. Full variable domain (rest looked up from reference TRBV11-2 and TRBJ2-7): EAGVAQSPRYKIIEKRQSVAFWCNPISGHATLYWYQQILGQGPKLLIQFQNNGVVDDSQLPKDRFSAERLKGVDSTLKIQPAKLEDSAVYLCATTDRVEQYFGPGTRLTVT.

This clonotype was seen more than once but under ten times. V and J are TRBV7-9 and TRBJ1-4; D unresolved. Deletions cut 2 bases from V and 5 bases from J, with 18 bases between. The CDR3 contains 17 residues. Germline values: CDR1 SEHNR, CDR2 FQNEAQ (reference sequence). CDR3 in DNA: TGTGCCAGCAGCTTACCGGTTGTTGGCAGCAACAATGAAAAACTGTTTTTT. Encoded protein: CASSLPVVGSNNEKLFF.

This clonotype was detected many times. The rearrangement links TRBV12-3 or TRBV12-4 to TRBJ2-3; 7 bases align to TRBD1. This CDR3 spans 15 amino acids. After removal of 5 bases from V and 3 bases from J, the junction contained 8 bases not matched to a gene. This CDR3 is CASSPDRAGTDTQYF. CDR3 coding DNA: TGTGCCAGCAGTCCTGACAGGGCCGGGACAGATACGCAGTATTTT.

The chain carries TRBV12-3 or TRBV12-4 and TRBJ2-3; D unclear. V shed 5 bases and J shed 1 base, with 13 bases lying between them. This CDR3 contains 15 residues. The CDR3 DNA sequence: TGTGCCAGCAGTCCGTCAGGTGCTCGCACAGATACGCAGTATTTT. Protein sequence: CASSPSGARTDTQYF.

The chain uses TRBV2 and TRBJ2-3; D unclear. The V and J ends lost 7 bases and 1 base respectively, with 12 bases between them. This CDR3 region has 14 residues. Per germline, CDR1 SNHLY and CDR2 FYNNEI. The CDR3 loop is CASKEEPGTDTQYF. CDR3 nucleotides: TGTGCCAGCAAAGAGGAGCCTGGCACAGATACGCAGTATTTT.

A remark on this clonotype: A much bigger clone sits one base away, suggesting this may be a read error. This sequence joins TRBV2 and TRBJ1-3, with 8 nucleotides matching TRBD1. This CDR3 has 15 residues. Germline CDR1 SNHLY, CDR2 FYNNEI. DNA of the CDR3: TGTGCCAGCAGTCGGACAGGGCGCTCTGGAAACGCCATATATTTT. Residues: CASSRTGRSGNAIYF.

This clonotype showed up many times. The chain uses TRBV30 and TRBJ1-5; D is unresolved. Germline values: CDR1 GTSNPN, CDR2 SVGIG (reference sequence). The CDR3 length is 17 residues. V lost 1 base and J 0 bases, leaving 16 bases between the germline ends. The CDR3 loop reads CAWSGGPELNSNQPQHF. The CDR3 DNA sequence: TGTGCCTGGAGTGGAGGCCCCGAGCTGAATAGCAATCAGCCCCAGCATTTT.

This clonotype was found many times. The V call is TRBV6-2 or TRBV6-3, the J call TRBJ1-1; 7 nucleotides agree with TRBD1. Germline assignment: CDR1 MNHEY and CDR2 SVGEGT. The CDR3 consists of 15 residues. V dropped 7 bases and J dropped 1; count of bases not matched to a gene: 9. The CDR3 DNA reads TGTGCCAGCACCCCGCGACAGGGCCCGAACACTGAAGCTTTCTTT. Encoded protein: CASTPRQGPNTEAFF.